This entry describes one T cell receptor beta chain. This sample stems from a study of post-analysis software for immune sequencing data. The TCR beta cDNA libraries contained unique molecular identifiers. MiXCR was run by TCRdb on the PCR reads, yielding one entry per CDR3 protein. The table records a few hundred thousand distinct CDR3 sequences, 30% to 45% of them present only once. The material sequenced was blood. The receptor was derived from a girl aged 10 to 17 with multiple sclerosis.

CDR3 sequence reads: CSARRGRPTEAFF. CDR3 sequence (DNA): TGCAGTGCTAGAAGGGGCAGACCTACTGAAGCTTTCTTT. This chain connects TRBV20-1 to TRBJ1-1; D is possibly TRBD1 (5 bases). This CDR3 spans 13 amino acids. Germline loops: CDR1 DFQATT, CDR2 SNEGSKA (reference sequence). The germline V and J ends were trimmed by 2 bases and 5 bases, with 12 bases remaining between them.